These T cell receptor beta chains were read from a single sample in a study of vaccination and CD4 T cells after COVID-19. TCRdb itself ran the PCR reads through MiXCR, one entry per CDR3 protein. Here the sample spans 20,000 to 30,000 distinct CDR3 sequences, roughly two thirds being singletons. These receptors have no identified antigens. This specimen consisted of CD4+ T cells from blood, cultured in vitro, obtained after SARS-CoV-2 vaccination. Receptors were obtained from a human donor who received a COVID-19 vaccine. Each CDR3 is given with its conserved first and last residue. Size values are once, few and many counts, or a class for expanded clones, and some rows have none.

v_gene	j_gene	abundance	CDR3aa
TRBV5-4	TRBJ1-6	-	CASSLDRGYNSPLHF
TRBV20-1	TRBJ2-5	-	CSTGERQGVVGETQYF
TRBV12-3/TRBV12-4	TRBJ2-7	-	CASSSPPSGIVYEQYF
TRBV15	TRBJ2-5	few	CATSRTSRAGGFGETQYF
TRBV20-1	TRBJ2-1	once	CSARGLAGGNNEQFF
TRBV7-8	TRBJ1-2	-	CASSRDRVGRSDGYTF
TRBV28	TRBJ1-4	-	CASSRRQVGKLFF
TRBV12-3/TRBV12-4	TRBJ1-1	-	CASSPEDYQLVNTEAFF
TRBV2	TRBJ1-2	-	CASSDPGIYGYTF
TRBV6-1	TRBJ1-6	few	CASSEVSTTADNSPLHF
TRBV7-9	TRBJ1-1	-	CASLMDGGSTEAFF
TRBV4-1	TRBJ2-7	-	CASSQDRYRGIYEQYF
TRBV30	TRBJ1-2	-	CAWSVLNRDDYGYTF
TRBV20-1	TRBJ2-2	few	CSASRASGVRTGELFF
TRBV6-1	TRBJ2-2	once	CASSRSNGELFF
TRBV7-9	TRBJ2-7	-	CASSLNQVALQWYF
TRBV2	TRBJ2-5	-	CASSAVAGGLETQYF
TRBV20-1	TRBJ1-1	-	CSAMARTRMNTEAFF